The next 6 T cell receptor beta chains were all read from a single sample in a study of CD8 T cells in Susac syndrome (dated by TCRdb to between 2018 and 2021). Libraries were made using the immunoSEQ multiplex PCR assay. RNA was extracted using the RNeasy kit, and roughly 0.45 to 1 microgram was reverse transcribed with random hexamers. TCRdb ran its own pipeline on the public reads, namely fastp trimming at Q25 and MiXCR clone calling, and kept in-frame beta chains. Rows with one shared CDR3 protein collapse into an entry with the most common genes and DNA. The sample profile shows 120,000 to 150,000 distinct CDR3 sequences; approximately 94% of them were found once. Jointly, the top ten make up 0.07% to 0.1% of the sample. Sequencing input: CD4+ T cells from PBMCs. Receptor source: a human donor in good health.

The table lists this clonotype with a count of one. The rearrangement joins TRBV24-1 to TRBJ1-5, with TRBD1 as a possible D gene (6 bases). The CDR3 covers 17 residues. Trimming removed 2 bases from V and 0 bases from J, with 13 bases in between. CDR1 is KGHDR, CDR2 SFDVKD, per germline. The CDR3 loop reads CATSDSRTVYSNQPQHF. CDR3 DNA: TGTGCCACCAGTGATTCGCGGACAGTTTATAGCAATCAGCCCCAGCATTTT.

The V and J genes are TRBV20-1 and TRBJ1-1; tentatively, D is TRBD1 (6 bases). The CDR3 length is 13 residues. Trimming took 8 bases from V and 1 from J, leaving 14 bases between them. The germline V gene encodes CDR1 DFQATT and CDR2 SNEGSKA (reference sequence). This CDR3 reads CSPTEGENTEAFF. The CDR3, as DNA: TGCAGTCCCACCGAGGGGGAGAACACTGAAGCTTTCTTT.

The chain uses TRBV6-5 and TRBJ2-5; 7 bases are shared with TRBD2. With 0 bases clipped from V and 6 bases from J, the junction kept 10 bases outside the gene matches. Looked up from germline, CDR1 is MNHEY and CDR2 is SVGAGI. The CDR3 consists of 16 residues. The DNA of the CDR3 is TGTGCCAGCAGTTACTCTGGCGGGAGCCTCCCCCAGACCCAGTACTTC. Translation: CASSYSGGSLPQTQYF.

The chain carries TRBV3-1 and TRBJ2-1; D gene unclear. CDR3 length: 13 amino acids. V was clipped by 1 base and J by 8 bases, with 9 bases between them. CDR1 and CDR2 (germline): LGHDT, YNNKEL (reference sequence). This CDR3 is CASSQVGGDEQFF. CDR3 sequence (DNA): TGTGCCAGCAGCCAAGTGGGCGGAGATGAGCAGTTCTTC.

The chain uses TRBV9 and TRBJ1-5; D remains unclear. The CDR3 is 14 amino acids. The V gene lost 5 bases and the J gene lost 4 bases, with 13 bases spanning the gap. The germline gives CDR1 SGDLS, CDR2 YYNGEE. CDR3 amino acids: CASSAPRPNQPQHF. The DNA for the CDR3 is TGTGCCAGCAGTGCTCCAAGACCAAATCAGCCCCAGCATTTT. Full variable domain (rest looked up from reference TRBV9 and TRBJ1-5): DSGVTQTPKHLITATGQRVTLRCSPRSGDLSVYWYQQSLDQGLQFLIQYYNGEERAKGNILERFSAQQFPDLHSELNLSSLELGDSALYFCASSAPRPNQPQHFGDGTRLSIL.

This chain connects TRBV20-1 to TRBJ2-1; D call uncertain. The CDR3 covers 11 residues. Germline-derived CDR1 and CDR2 are DFQATT and SNEGSKA (reference sequence). V was pared by 4 bases and J by 5 bases, with 6 bases between. The DNA of the CDR3 is TGCAGTGCTAAGATGAACAATGAGCAGTTCTTC. Translating it yields CSAKMNNEQFF.